The present T cell receptor (beta chain) was sequenced within a study of T-cell reconstitution after alpha-beta-depleted transplantation in children (dated by TCRdb to 2016 to 2017). Looking at the study overall: Using TCR repertoire profiling, the study quantitatively followed how T-cell immune reconstitution unfolded in children after TCRalphabeta/CD19-depleted allogeneic hematopoietic cell transplantation.

What the research found in general, with its limitations: Over the following months the frequencies of hyperexpanded clones went down, and after one year T-cell counts and TCRbeta diversity were mostly credited to newly produced T cells. The high TCRbeta diversity at day 60 in some patients was ascribed to recipient T cells and intrathymic progenitors that had survived conditioning. The apparently early recovery of alphabetaT-cell counts about two months after transplant reportedly depended on only several hundred rapidly expanded clones that came from non-depleted graft cells.

Details on this clonotype: Its antigen is currently not known. Nothing much larger sits one base from this clone, and base qualities are not available.

The sample's treatment or condition, from its label and the paper: allogeneic hematopoietic cell transplantation with graft depleted of TCRalphabeta T cells and CD19 B cells. Transplant recipients were children who received TCRalphabeta/CD19-depleted allogeneic hematopoietic cell grafts. The germline V gene gives CDR1 as MNHEY and CDR2 as SVGAGI. Trimming at the junction amounts to 0 bases on V and 5 bases on J, and the germline ends lie 8 bases apart. There are 14 amino acids in the CDR3, from cysteine to phenylalanine inclusive. The read is trimmed to its CDR3 DNA, 42 bases read in frame from base 1. Libraries were prepared through PCR. The instrument given in TCRdb is Illumina HiSeq 2500. Molecular barcoding was employed in the preparation of TCR libraries, with unique molecular identifiers being used to normalize TCRbeta repertoire quantification. TCRdb trimmed the raw reads at Q25, called clones with MiXCR and kept productive beta chains. Each CDR3 protein gets just one entry, which takes the most common genes and DNA from the rows behind it. The sample table contains fewer than 550,000 distinct CDR3 sequences; only one count was recorded for roughly 10% of them. The top ten constitute about 14% of the sample.

The material sequenced was PBMCs, mostly from graft donor cells, taken 180 days after TCRalphabeta/CD19-depleted stem cell transplant. This receptor was obtained from a female patient under 10 years old who had a stem cell transplant for aplastic anemia, so the T cells may come from the graft donor. This receptor chain uses TRBV6-5 and TRBJ2-1; confidence is insufficient to name the D gene. Here the CDR3 is given as CASSYSNGNNEQFF. The DNA is TGTGCCAGCAGTTACTCGAACGGTAACAATGAGCAGTTCTTC.